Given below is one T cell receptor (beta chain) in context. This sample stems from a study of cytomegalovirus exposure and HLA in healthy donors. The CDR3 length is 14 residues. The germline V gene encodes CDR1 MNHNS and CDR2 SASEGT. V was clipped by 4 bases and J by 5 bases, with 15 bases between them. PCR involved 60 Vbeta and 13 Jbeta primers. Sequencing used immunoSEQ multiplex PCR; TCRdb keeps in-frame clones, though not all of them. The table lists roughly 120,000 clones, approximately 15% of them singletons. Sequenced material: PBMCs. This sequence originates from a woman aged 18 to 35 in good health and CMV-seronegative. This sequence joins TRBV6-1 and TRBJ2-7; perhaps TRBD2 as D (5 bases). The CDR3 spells CASSVAILGDEQYF. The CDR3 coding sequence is TGTGCCAGCAGTGTCGCTATCCTCGGGGACGAGCAGTACTTC.